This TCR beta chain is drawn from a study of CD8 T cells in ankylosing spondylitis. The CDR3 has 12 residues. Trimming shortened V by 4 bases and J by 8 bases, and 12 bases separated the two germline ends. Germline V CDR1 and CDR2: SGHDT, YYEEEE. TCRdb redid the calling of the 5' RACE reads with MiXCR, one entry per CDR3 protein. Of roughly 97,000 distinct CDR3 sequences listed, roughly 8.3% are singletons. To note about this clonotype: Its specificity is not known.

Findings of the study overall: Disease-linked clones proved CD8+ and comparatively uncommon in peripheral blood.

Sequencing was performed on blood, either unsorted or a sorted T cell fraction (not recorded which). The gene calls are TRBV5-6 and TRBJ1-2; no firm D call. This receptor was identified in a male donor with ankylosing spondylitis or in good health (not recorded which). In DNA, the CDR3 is TGTGCCAGCAGCGTTAAAATGGGAGGCTACACCTTC. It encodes CASSVKMGGYTF.